The 8 T cell receptor beta chains reported below all come from one sample, sequenced in a study of Ad26.COV2.S vaccination and SARS-CoV-2 variants (dated by TCRdb to the early 2020s). The library was prepared using the immunoSEQ multiplex PCR assay. TCRdb holds this immuneACCESS table with in-frame rearrangements only. Some clones are missing; in checked studies, unresolved V genes explain under half, and the rest has no known cause. Recorded for this sample are approximately 500,000 clones; around nine tenths of them occurred a single time. The ten largest clones represent 9.5% to 15% of the sample. Explained via the paper, the treatment or condition label denotes: 15 to 20 received Ad26.COV2.S at low or high dose, single or two shots; about 5 received placebo; per-sample allocation not given. For vaccine and placebo recipients, the sequenced repertoires came from samples collected on day 63 after the first injection.

Sample: peripheral blood, taken in a trial of Ad26.COV2.S vaccine versus placebo. Receptor source: a person aged 18-60 years who received the Ad26.COV2.S COVID-19 vaccine or a placebo.

The genes are TRBV10-1 and TRBJ2-5; D may be TRBD2 (5 bases). The germline gives CDR1 WNHNN, CDR2 SYGVQD (reference sequence). V dropped 6 bases and J dropped 2 bases, with 19 bases sitting between them. There are 16 residues in the CDR3. The CDR3, as DNA: TGCGCCAGCAGGACCCCCAAGCGGAGTCCTCAAGAGACCCAGTACTTC. Amino acid sequence: CASRTPKRSPQETQYF.

This chain uses TRBV7-9 with TRBJ2-3, with 13 bases lining up with TRBD2. Germline CDR1 and CDR2: SEHNR and FQNEAQ (reference sequence). CDR3 length: 15 amino acids. The V gene end was trimmed by 5 bases and the J gene end by 4 bases; junction bases not matched to a gene: 3. The chain's CDR3 is CASSRTSGRADTQYF. In nucleotides, the CDR3 is TGTGCCAGCAGCCGCACTAGCGGGAGGGCAGATACGCAGTATTTT.

J is TRBJ2-7 and V is TRBV6-5; D uncertain. The CDR3 runs 14 residues. Germline CDR1 reads MNHEY; CDR2 reads SVGAGI. V was trimmed by 2 bases and J by 2 bases, leaving 10 bases between them. The CDR3 loop is CASSYRRVTYEQYF. The CDR3 DNA is TGTGCCAGCAGTTACCGCCGGGTGACCTACGAGCAGTACTTC.

J is TRBJ2-5 and V is TRBV28; TRBD1 might be the D (6 bases). This CDR3 spans 15 amino acids. With 3 bases removed from V and 2 bases from J, the gap between germline ends came to 13 bases. The germline V gene has CDR1 MDHEN and CDR2 SYDVKM. CDR3 DNA: TGTGCCAGCAGTTTCTCCAGGGGAGCTCAAGAGACCCAGTACTTC. Protein sequence: CASSFSRGAQETQYF. Looking up the rest from reference TRBV28 and TRBJ2-5 gives the full variable domain: DVKVTQSSRYLVKRTGEKVFLECVQDMDHENMFWYRQDPGLGLRLIYFSYDVKMKEKGDIPEGYSVSREKKERFSLILESASTNQTSMYLCASSFSRGAQETQYFGPGTRLLVL.

This sequence joins TRBV7-2 and TRBJ1-1; D uncertain. V lost 3 bases and J 7 bases, leaving 15 bases between the germline ends. In germline, CDR1 is SGHTA, CDR2 FQGNSA. CDR3 length equals 14 residues. Here the CDR3 DNA reads TGTGCCAGCAGCTTTGGTCCCGGGCGAGGTGAAGCTTTCTTT. It specifies CASSFGPGRGEAFF.

This rearrangement joins TRBV30 to TRBJ1-5; D unclear. V was cut by 0 bases and J by 6 bases, with 12 bases left in between. CDR1 and CDR2 (germline): GTSNPN, SVGIG (reference sequence). The CDR3 sequence is 14 residues long. The DNA of the CDR3 is TGTGCCTGGAGTGTAAGTGGGGTGACTCAGCCCCAGCATTTT. Amino acid sequence: CAWSVSGVTQPQHF.

The CDR3 sequence is CASSFGRGKHYEQYF. Written as DNA, the CDR3 is TGTGCCAGTAGTTTTGGCCGGGGAAAACACTACGAGCAGTACTTC. The chain is built from TRBV19 and TRBJ2-7, with a possible D match to TRBD2 (5 bases). The CDR3 contains 15 residues. Germline V gene lookup returns CDR1 LNHDA and CDR2 SQIVND (reference sequence). V was trimmed by 5 bases and J by 3 bases, leaving 17 bases between them.

The chain couples TRBV5-4 to TRBJ2-6; the D is unclear. The CDR3 spans 18 residues. Germline V lookup: CDR1 SGHNT, CDR2 YYREEE (reference sequence). V lost 3 bases and J lost 2, with 18 bases in between. In DNA form, the CDR3 reads TGTGCCAGCAGCTCGCCCCGCTTAGGTCTTACTGGGGCCAACGTCCTGACTTTC. Its protein product is CASSSPRLGLTGANVLTF. Complete variable domain (other parts from reference TRBV5-4 and TRBJ2-6): ETGVTQSPTHLIKTRGQQVTLRCSSQSGHNTVSWYQQALGQGPQFIFQYYREEENGRGNFPPRFSGLQFPNYSSELNVNALELDDSALYLCASSSPRLGLTGANVLTFGAGSRLTVL.